This T cell receptor (beta chain) was retrieved from a study of blood T cells in healthy people across ages. Whole-study results and caveats: Possibly, changes in expanded clonotypes were confounded because donor CMV status was unknown. From one million sequenced T cells, diversity estimates were lower bounds.

Turning to this clonotype: Its matching antigen is unknown.

The germline V gene has CDR1 SGHDT and CDR2 YYEEEE. The V end was cut by 4 bases, the J end by 3 bases, with 13 bases between. The CDR3 contains 15 residues. Together with a sample-barcoded 5' primer, a J-beta primer mix was included in a second PCR lasting about 6 to 11 cycles. Every sample gave at least 2.5 million paired-end reads containing CDR3. TCRdb redid the calling of the 5' RACE reads with MiXCR, one entry per CDR3 protein. The data hold 1,300,000 or so distinct CDR3 sequences, with 59% observed a single time. The TCR originated in a man aged 18 to 30 in good health. The rearrangement links TRBV5-6 to TRBJ2-2; D is perhaps TRBD1 (6 bases). The sequenced sample consisted of blood. CDR3 sequence reads: CASSPDRLDTGELFF. The CDR3 DNA sequence: TGTGCCAGCAGCCCCGACAGGCTGGACACCGGGGAGCTGTTTTTT. Together with reference TRBV5-6 and TRBJ2-2, the CDR3 gives the full variable domain: DAGVTQSPTHLIKTRGQQVTLRCSPKSGHDTVSWYQQALGQGPQFIFQYYEEEERQRGNFPDRFSGHQFPNYSSELNVNALLLGDSALYLCASSPDRLDTGELFFGEGSRLTVL.